The 17 T cell receptor beta chains given below trace back to one sample, sequenced in a study of OX40 agonist ivuxolimab in advanced cancers. Measured with immunoSEQ multiplex PCR; TCRdb has only the in-frame clones, and not every one. The repertoire holds under 95,000 clones, with approximately 88% as singletons. The sequencing here drew on CD4+ or CD8+ T cells sorted from blood, taken in a trial of the OX40 agonist ivuxolimab. The receptors derive from an adult with an advanced solid tumor such as melanoma, head and neck, liver or kidney cancer.

This clone was counted a single time. The chain joins TRBV29-1 to TRBJ1-2, with unresolved D. The germline CDR1 and CDR2 sequences are SQVTM and ANQGSEA. This CDR3 is 12 amino acids long. Trimming took off 6 bases at V and 0 bases at J, with 8 bases between the two ends. The CDR3 DNA is TGCAGCGTGGCAGGCGCTAACTATGGCTACACCTTC. This gives the protein CSVAGANYGYTF.

This rearrangement joins TRBV7-6 to TRBJ2-3; the D call may be TRBD1 or TRBD2 (6 bases each). Germline CDR1 and CDR2: SGHVS and FNYEAQ. V was clipped by 6 bases and J by 4 bases, with 26 bases between them. This CDR3 has 18 amino acids. In DNA form, the CDR3 reads TGTGCCAGCAGGGCGGGGACCTCGACATCCGGGGGCCCAGATACGCAGTATTTT. This encodes CASRAGTSTSGGPDTQYF. Using reference TRBV7-6 and TRBJ2-3 for the parts outside the CDR3, the full variable domain is GAGVSQSPRYKVTKRGQDVALRCDPISGHVSLYWYRQALGQGPEFLTYFNYEAQQDKSGLPNDRFSAERPEGSISTLTIQRTEQRDSAMYRCASRAGTSTSGGPDTQYFGPGTRLTVL.

The chain combines TRBV30 with TRBJ2-5; 9 nucleotides match TRBD1. CDR3 size: 14 residues. Germline CDR1 is GTSNPN and CDR2 is SVGIG (reference sequence). Losses at the gene ends were 2 bases for V and 3 bases for J; bases not matched to a gene: 4. The CDR3 DNA reads TGTGCCTGGAGTATAACAGGGGGCGAAGAGACCCAGTACTTC. It codes for CAWSITGGEETQYF. Based on the CDR3 plus reference TRBV30 and TRBJ2-5, the full variable domain is SQTIHQWPATLVQPVGSPLSLECTVEGTSNPNLYWYRQAAGRGLQLLFYSVGIGQISSEVPQNLSASRPQDRQFILSSKKLLLSDSGFYLCAWSITGGEETQYFGPGTRLLVL.

The rearrangement links TRBV6-6 to TRBJ1-1; D gene uncertain. This CDR3 comprises 13 residues. Trimming took off 4 bases at V and 1 base at J, with 7 bases between the two ends. CDR1 MNHNY and CDR2 SVGAGI come from the germline V gene (reference sequence). Here the CDR3 DNA reads TGTGCCAGCAGTTCCCGGGGGAACACTGAAGCTTTCTTT. Translating gives CASSSRGNTEAFF.

This chain uses TRBV19 with TRBJ1-1, with D unclear. This CDR3 has 13 amino acids. V was shortened by 3 bases and J by 0 bases, with 5 bases between the two germline ends. CDR1 and CDR2 from the germline V gene are LNHDA and SQIVND (reference sequence). CDR3 sequence: CASSITVNTEAFF. The CDR3 DNA is TGTGCCAGTAGTATTACGGTGAACACTGAAGCTTTCTTT. The entire variable domain, with the rest obtained from reference TRBV19 and TRBJ1-1, is as follows: DGGITQSPKYLFRKEGQNVTLSCEQNLNHDAMYWYRQDPGQGLRLIYYSQIVNDFQKGDIAEGYSVSREKKESFPLTVTSAQKNPTAFYLCASSITVNTEAFFGQGTRLTVV.

The rearrangement joins TRBV7-2 to TRBJ2-7; D remains unclear. Germline V gene lookup returns CDR1 SGHTA and CDR2 FQGNSA. Deletions cut 4 bases from V and 0 bases from J, with 7 bases between. The CDR3 sequence is 13 residues long. The CDR3 sequence is CASSSSPSYEQYF. CDR3 bases: TGTGCCAGCAGCTCGTCACCCTCCTACGAGCAGTACTTC.

V usage is TRBV11-2 and J usage is TRBJ1-4; 8 positions match TRBD1. The germline gives CDR1 SGHAT, CDR2 FQNNGV. This CDR3 is 14 amino acids long. Trimming took 5 bases from V and 8 from J; bases not matched to a gene: 7. CDR3 amino acids: CASSLWTGPEKLFF. As DNA, the CDR3 is TGTGCCAGCAGCCTATGGACAGGGCCAGAAAAACTGTTTTTT.

The CDR3 region is CASRTGGNTGELFF. CDR3 bases: TGTGCCAGCCGGACAGGGGGGAACACCGGGGAGCTGTTTTTT. The chain combines TRBV6-4 with TRBJ2-2; the match to TRBD1 covers 10 bases. This CDR3 comprises 14 residues. Germline trimming cut 8 bases from V and 1 base from J; bases unmatched to any gene: 1. Germline V CDR1 and CDR2: MRHNA, SNTAGT.

V and J are TRBV7-8 and TRBJ2-7; the D is unclear. With 1 base removed from V and 4 bases from J, the gap between germline ends came to 5 bases. The CDR3 runs to 12 residues. Germline CDR1 is SGHVS and CDR2 is FQNEAQ. CDR3 amino acids: CASSLGRYEQYF. The CDR3 region has the DNA TGTGCCAGCAGCTTAGGAAGGTACGAGCAGTACTTC. Supplemented by reference TRBV7-8 and TRBJ2-7, the full variable domain reads GAGVSQSPRYKVAKRGQDVALRCDPISGHVSLFWYQQALGQGPEFLTYFQNEAQLDKSGLPSDRFFAERPEGSVSTLKIQRTQQEDSAVYLCASSLGRYEQYFGPGTRLTVT.

This chain uses TRBV9 with TRBJ1-1; 7 bases agree with TRBD1. The length of the CDR3 is 14 residues. Trimming removed 0 bases from V and 10 bases from J; junction bases left unmatched: 9. CDR1 and CDR2 (germline): SGDLS, YYNGEE. CDR3 amino acids: CASSVGDRPGGAFF. In DNA form, the CDR3 reads TGTGCCAGCAGCGTAGGAGACAGGCCAGGGGGAGCTTTCTTT.

The chain has TRBV7-8 and TRBJ1-5; tentative D call: TRBD1 (6 bases). Germline V gene lookup returns CDR1 SGHVS and CDR2 FQNEAQ. V gave up 5 bases and J gave up 6 bases, with 14 bases separating them. The CDR3 spans 14 residues. CDR3: CASSQGQGSQPQHF. Written as DNA, the CDR3 is TGTGCCAGCAGCCAGGGACAAGGGAGTCAGCCCCAGCATTTT.

The chain recombines TRBV27 with TRBJ2-2; TRBD2 aligns across 13 bases. V shed 2 bases, J shed 7 bases, and the junction held 4 bases outside the gene matches. The germline V gene has CDR1 MNHEY and CDR2 SMNVEV (reference sequence). This CDR3 contains 16 residues. CDR3 amino acids: CASSLGLAGVGGELFF. As DNA, the CDR3 is TGTGCCAGCAGTTTAGGACTAGCGGGAGTAGGCGGGGAGCTGTTTTTT.

The chain couples TRBV14 to TRBJ1-1, with D perhaps matching TRBD1 (5 bases). The CDR3 is made up of 13 amino acids. Germline CDR1 is SGHDN and CDR2 is FVKESK. V dropped 6 bases and J dropped 8 bases, with 16 bases sitting between them. CDR3 sequence reads: CASSSYGTAEAFF. In DNA form, the CDR3 reads TGTGCCAGCAGTAGTTACGGGACCGCGGAAGCTTTCTTT.

The chain joins TRBV9 to TRBJ2-1, with 9 bases lining up with TRBD1. Germline CDR1 reads SGDLS; CDR2 reads YYNGEE. This CDR3 comprises 15 residues. V was clipped by 3 bases and J by 4 bases; unmatched bases: 5. CDR3 in amino acids: CASSARTGEYNEQFF. The CDR3 region has the DNA TGTGCCAGCAGCGCTAGGACAGGGGAATACAATGAGCAGTTCTTC.

The rearrangement uses TRBV7-2 and TRBJ2-3; D is perhaps TRBD2 (5 bases). The length of the CDR3 is 15 residues. V shed 0 bases and J shed 1 base, with 8 bases lying between them. Germline loops: CDR1 SGHTA, CDR2 FQGNSA. The CDR3 loop reads CASSLASVGTDTQYF. In DNA form, the CDR3 reads TGTGCCAGCAGCTTAGCTAGCGTCGGCACAGATACGCAGTATTTT.

The chain employs TRBV30 and TRBJ1-3; 7 bases fit TRBD1. The CDR3 is 13 amino acids. The V gene end was trimmed by 3 bases and the J gene end by 3 bases; junction bases not matched to a gene: 2. Germline V lookup: CDR1 GTSNPN, CDR2 SVGIG (reference sequence). CDR3 nucleotides: TGTGCCTGGAGCCCAGGGGGTGGAAACACCATATATTTT. Translating gives CAWSPGGGNTIYF. The full variable domain, with the rest looked up from reference TRBV30 and TRBJ1-3, is SQTIHQWPATLVQPVGSPLSLECTVEGTSNPNLYWYRQAAGRGLQLLFYSVGIGQISSEVPQNLSASRPQDRQFILSSKKLLLSDSGFYLCAWSPGGGNTIYFGEGSWLTVV.

V usage is TRBV7-2 and J usage is TRBJ2-7, with a tentative D call TRBD2 (6 bases). Trimming shortened V by 1 base and J by 2 bases, and 9 bases separated the two germline ends. The CDR3 loop spans 14 amino acids. CDR1 is SGHTA and CDR2 is FQGNSA in the germline V gene. The CDR3, as DNA: TGTGCCAGCAGCTTAGTTCGGGAGACCTACGAGCAGTACTTC. Translation gives CASSLVRETYEQYF.